This T cell receptor beta chain was found in a study of T cell repertoires in aging, cancer and after chemotherapy. Study summary: Clear clonal overlap appeared across healthy donor samples taken over several months to years.

Amplification of TCR beta used genomic DNA extracted from peripheral blood. Rearranged V-D-J TRB sequences were amplified with a mixed TRB-A/B primer pool. TCRdb re-analysed the multiplex PCR reads in MiXCR, keeping a single row per CDR3 protein. The top ten hold about 11% of the sample, which has about 18,000 distinct CDR3 sequences, 40% to 55% seen once. This clonotype was seen more than once but under ten times. What it binds is not known. CDR1 and CDR2 from the germline V gene are SGHKS and YYEKEE (reference sequence). The CDR3 is 14 residues long. The V and J ends lost 0 bases and 2 bases respectively, with 8 bases between them. Findings of the study overall: Immunological memory after chemotherapy cannot be judged from the repertoire data. Healthy donors lost TCR diversity with age mainly through richness, cancer patients through richness and evenness.

The TCR originated in a human donor in good health. The J gene is TRBJ2-5, the V gene TRBV5-5, with D possibly TRBD1 on 5 matching bases. The specimen sequenced was blood. Here the CDR3 DNA reads TGTGCCAGCAGCTTGGGGACAAGACAAGAGACCCAGTACTTC. Amino acid sequence: CASSLGTRQETQYF.